This record looks at one TCR beta chain sequence and its context. The same CDR3 also results from other DNA sequences found in this sample. In the original analysis: Amplifying reference gene primers gave estimates of nucleated cell counts. Measured with immunoSEQ multiplex PCR; TCRdb has only the in-frame clones, and not every one. Clone size and V and J calls were adopted from that table, with D and trimming inferred from the DNA. The repertoire includes roughly 180,000 clones, roughly 92% of them detected once, and 0.6% to 0.9% sits in the top ten. This record comes from a study of blood T cell repertoires in COVID-19. The CDR3 is 17 amino acids. Per germline, CDR1 LGHNT and CDR2 FRNRAP. V dropped 6 bases and J dropped 0; count of bases not matched to a gene: 6.

The V gene is TRBV12-5, the J gene TRBJ1-5, with 12 bases identical to TRBD1. The sample was peripheral blood. This TCR derives from a man aged 25 to 40 with COVID-19, enrolled during active disease. This CDR3 is CASGPGQGAYSNQPQHF. The CDR3 bases are TGTGCTAGTGGACCGGGACAGGGGGCTTATAGCAATCAGCCCCAGCATTTT.